The 23 T cell receptor beta chains below all came from one sample that was sequenced in a study of spatial heterogeneity in lung cancer. Described time point: sample taken at primary tumor resection. TCRs were sequenced from unsorted whole RNA of tumor, nontumor lung or PBMC. MiXCR was run by TCRdb on the 5' RACE reads, yielding one entry per CDR3 protein. The sample comprises tens of thousands of distinct CDR3 sequences, about 14% of which are singletons, and 7.2% rests with the top ten. The starting material was PBMCs, obtained at surgery. These receptor sequences come from a male donor with early-stage non-small cell lung cancer.

This clonotype was seen a handful of times. CDR3 protein: CASSYVQGDLSGANVLTF. CDR3 in DNA: TGTGCCAGCAGTTACGTGCAGGGGGATCTCTCTGGGGCCAACGTCCTGACTTTC. The chain employs TRBV6-2 or TRBV6-3 and TRBJ2-6, with TRBD1 matching over 7 bases. Germline V gene sequence: CDR1 MNHEY, CDR2 SVGEGT. The V and J ends lost 2 bases and 0 bases, in that order; junction bases with no gene match: 7. The CDR3 length is 18 residues.

J is TRBJ2-3 and V is TRBV5-1; no reliable D call. Germline CDR1 is SGHRS and CDR2 is YFSETQ. The CDR3 runs 13 residues. Trimming removed 0 bases from V and 2 bases from J, with 4 bases in between. CDR3 protein: CASSLEATDTQYF. As DNA, the CDR3 is TGCGCCAGCAGCTTGGAGGCCACAGATACGCAGTATTTT.

This clonotype was found many times. CDR3: CASSLAGEYGYTF. In nucleotides, the CDR3 is TGTGCCAGCAGCTTGGCAGGGGAGTATGGCTACACCTTC. This chain uses TRBV5-4 with TRBJ1-2, with a weak D call TRBD1 (6 bases). V was clipped by 0 bases and J by 5 bases, with 8 bases between them. The CDR3 covers 13 residues. The V gene's germline CDR1 is SGHNT and CDR2 YYREEE (reference sequence).

The table lists this clonotype with a few counts. In nucleotides, the CDR3 is TGCGCCAGCAGCTTGTCGCGGGGGATAGTCTACGAGCAGTACTTC. It codes for CASSLSRGIVYEQYF. The chain couples TRBV5-1 to TRBJ2-7, with TRBD2 identical over 7 bases. Unmatched junction bases numbered 7, after V lost 1 base and J lost 3 bases. Germline CDR1 and CDR2: SGHRS and YFSETQ. The CDR3 has 15 residues.

The table lists this clonotype with a few counts. CDR3 protein: CSVDGTGGDSYTQYF. DNA of the CDR3: TGCAGCGTTGATGGGACAGGGGGAGACTCGTATACGCAGTATTTT. J is TRBJ2-3 and V is TRBV29-1, with 11 nucleotides matching TRBD1. Germline V CDR1 and CDR2: SQVTM, ANQGSEA. This CDR3 has 15 residues. Germline trimming cut 3 bases from V and 7 bases from J; bases unmatched to any gene: 9.

This clonotype was seen only a few times. The chain carries TRBV19 and TRBJ1-5; D is uncertain. CDR1 is LNHDA, CDR2 SQIVND, per germline (reference sequence). CDR3 size: 14 residues. The germline V and J ends were trimmed by 6 bases and 6 bases, with 15 bases remaining between them. The CDR3 region has the DNA TGTGCCAGTAGCTACCGAGGTTTCGGTCAGCCCCAGCATTTT. Residues: CASSYRGFGQPQHF.

This rearrangement joins TRBV7-9 to TRBJ1-1, with D uncertain. The CDR3 is 12 residues long. The germline gives CDR1 SEHNR, CDR2 FQNEAQ (reference sequence). V was trimmed by 8 bases and J by 3 bases, leaving 10 bases between them. The CDR3 sequence: CASVARDTEAFF. The CDR3 nucleotides read TGTGCCAGCGTGGCCCGGGACACTGAAGCTTTCTTT. Supplemented by reference TRBV7-9 and TRBJ1-1, the full variable domain reads DTGVSQNPRHKITKRGQNVTFRCDPISEHNRLYWYRQTLGQGPEFLTYFQNEAQLEKSRLLSDRFSAERPKGSFSTLEIQRTEQGDSAMYLCASVARDTEAFFGQGTRLTVV.

This clonotype was observed at least ten times. V is TRBV11-2 and J is TRBJ1-1; 8 positions match TRBD1. From germline, CDR1 is SGHAT and CDR2 FQNNGV. The length of the CDR3 is 11 residues. With V trimmed by 3 bases and J by 10 bases, 1 base remained unmatched. CDR3 bases: TGTGCCAGCAGCTTGGGACAGGTAGCTTTCTTT. Residues: CASSLGQVAFF.

This clonotype showed up many times. The CDR3 bases are TGTGCCAGCAGCCCGGACCGAGGGGGCTACACCTTC. It encodes CASSPDRGGYTF. The J gene is TRBJ1-2, the V gene TRBV5-4; D is uncertain. CDR1 and CDR2 (germline): SGHNT, YYREEE (reference sequence). Trimming pared 4 bases from V and 8 bases from J, leaving 12 bases between. The CDR3 contains 12 residues.

This clonotype has ten or more counts. The rearrangement joins TRBV29-1 to TRBJ1-1; 8 bases agree with TRBD1. Germline CDR1 and CDR2: SQVTM and ANQGSEA. V shed 7 bases and J 4 bases; nucleotides not matched to a gene: 8. The CDR3 loop spans 13 amino acids. CDR3 sequence: CSAVITGGTEAFF. CDR3 nucleotides: TGCAGCGCCGTCATAACAGGGGGCACTGAAGCTTTCTTT.

The rearrangement joins TRBV6-6 to TRBJ2-7; D possibly corresponds to TRBD1 (5 bases). Germline-derived CDR1 and CDR2 are MNHNY and SVGAGI (reference sequence). CDR3 length: 13 amino acids. V lost 6 bases and J lost 0, with 9 bases in between. The CDR3 loop reads CASRPTVSYEQYF. DNA for the CDR3: TGTGCCAGCAGACCGACAGTCTCCTACGAGCAGTACTTC.

This clonotype occurred a few times. This chain connects TRBV29-1 to TRBJ1-5; D gene ambiguous. CDR3 length: 12 amino acids. The germline V gene has CDR1 SQVTM and CDR2 ANQGSEA. The ends were cut back, 4 bases at V and 4 bases at J, with 8 bases in the middle. The CDR3, as DNA: TGCAGCGTTGTTGAAGGAAATCAGCCCCAGCATTTT. Encoded protein: CSVVEGNQPQHF.

This clonotype has just a few counts. The rearrangement joins TRBV3-1 to TRBJ2-2; 7 bases agree with TRBD2. This CDR3 comprises 16 residues. Trimming removed 2 bases from V and 4 bases from J; junction bases left unmatched: 7. Looked up from germline, CDR1 is LGHDT and CDR2 is YNNKEL (reference sequence). The CDR3 loop reads CASSQLGAGRTGELFF. DNA of the CDR3: TGTGCCAGCAGCCAATTGGGAGCGGGACGCACCGGGGAGCTGTTTTTT. The complete variable domain, with remaining parts taken from reference TRBV3-1 and TRBJ2-2, reads DTAVSQTPKYLVTQMGNDKSIKCEQNLGHDTMYWYKQDSKKFLKIMFSYNNKELIINETVPNRFSPKSPDKAHLNLHINSLELGDSAVYFCASSQLGAGRTGELFFGEGSRLTVL.

This clonotype was picked up a small number of times. V is TRBV2 and J is TRBJ1-2; unclear D gene. Germline V gene lookup returns CDR1 SNHLY and CDR2 FYNNEI. Trimming stripped 4 bases from V and 5 bases from J, with 11 bases between. The CDR3 covers 13 residues. The CDR3 nucleotides read TGTGCCAGCAGTGCCGGGCCTCGATATGGCTACACCTTC. The encoded protein is CASSAGPRYGYTF.

In its sample, this clonotype was seen a few times. The chain couples TRBV9 to TRBJ1-1, with D possibly being TRBD1 (5 bases). The CDR3 length is 14 residues. Trimming removed 0 bases at V and 4 bases at J, with 10 bases between. The germline CDR1 and CDR2 sequences are SGDLS and YYNGEE. The CDR3 loop reads CASSVVWGGTEAFF. The CDR3, as DNA: TGTGCCAGCAGCGTAGTGTGGGGGGGCACTGAAGCTTTCTTT.

In this sample, this clonotype turned up many times. This chain links TRBV2 with TRBJ2-7; D is unresolved. The V and J ends lost 4 bases and 3 bases respectively, with 4 bases between them. Germline V lookup: CDR1 SNHLY, CDR2 FYNNEI. CDR3 length: 11 amino acids. The CDR3 DNA follows: TGTGCCAGCAGTGGGATCTACGAGCAGTACTTC. It encodes CASSGIYEQYF.

The chain employs TRBV5-6 and TRBJ2-1; no reliable D call. The CDR3 has 14 amino acids. The V end lost 4 bases, the J end lost 8 bases, and 16 bases lay between the germline ends. Germline V gene data show CDR1 as SGHDT and CDR2 as YYEEEE. The CDR3 DNA reads as TGTGCCAGCAGCCCCAGGCCCGGGCCCTATGAGCAGTTCTTC. It specifies CASSPRPGPYEQFF.

The chain is built from TRBV7-3 and TRBJ2-6; D gene ambiguous. This CDR3 has 17 residues. The V gene's germline CDR1 is SGHTA and CDR2 FQGTGA. Trimming left V 0 bases short and J 0 bases short, with 9 bases between. The CDR3 is CASSLTKSNSGANVLTF. The CDR3 DNA sequence: TGTGCCAGCAGCTTAACGAAGAGCAACTCTGGGGCCAACGTCCTGACTTTC.

This clonotype was recorded at least ten times. The CDR3, as DNA: TGCGCCAGCACCCCTTTTAGGGAGGGCTATGGCTACACCTTC. Its protein product is CASTPFREGYGYTF. The chain couples TRBV5-1 to TRBJ1-2; D ambiguous. With 6 bases removed from V and 4 bases from J, the gap between germline ends came to 16 bases. The CDR3 runs to 14 residues. The germline V gene has CDR1 SGHRS and CDR2 YFSETQ.

This clonotype was observed a few times. V is TRBV6-2 or TRBV6-3 and J is TRBJ1-6; 8 nucleotides line up with TRBD1. The V and J ends lost 4 bases and 3 bases, in that order; junction bases with no gene match: 5. The CDR3 covers 16 residues. Germline assignment: CDR1 MNHEY and CDR2 SVGEGT. The CDR3 sequence: CASSSTGVGYNSPLHF. In DNA, the CDR3 is TGTGCCAGCAGTTCGACAGGGGTAGGCTATAATTCACCCCTCCACTTT.

This clonotype was recorded once. The rearrangement links TRBV20-1 to TRBJ2-7; no clear D. The CDR3 loop spans 13 amino acids. V was cut by 0 bases and J by 6 bases, with 12 bases left in between. Germline loops: CDR1 DFQATT, CDR2 SNEGSKA (reference sequence). The CDR3 DNA follows: TGCAGTGCTAGAGATCAGCAGTTTTTCGAGCAGTACTTC. Translation: CSARDQQFFEQYF.

This clonotype was counted between two and nine times. The rearrangement uses TRBV7-8 and TRBJ2-3; TRBD1 or TRBD2 may be the D gene (6 bases each). V lost 6 bases and J lost 1, with 8 bases in between. CDR1 is SGHVS and CDR2 is FQNEAQ in the germline V gene. The length of the CDR3 is 13 residues. In DNA, the CDR3 is TGTGCCAGCAGTGGGGGGCGCACAGATACGCAGTATTTT. Its protein product is CASSGGRTDTQYF.

V is TRBV11-2 and J is TRBJ2-5; D gene ambiguous. V lost 3 bases, J lost 5 bases, and 13 bases lay in between. Germline V gene lookup returns CDR1 SGHAT and CDR2 FQNNGV. The CDR3 runs 14 residues. In DNA form, the CDR3 reads TGTGCCAGCAGCTTTACGGCAGGCGAGGAGACCCAGTACTTC. This gives the protein CASSFTAGEETQYF.